Below are 9 T cell receptor beta chains sequenced from a single sample in a study of immune cell composition in non-small cell lung cancer. Normal lung was sampled as far from the tumour as possible, at least 3 cm. Measured with immunoSEQ multiplex PCR; TCRdb has only the in-frame clones, and not every one. The sample lists roughly 15,000 clones; about three quarters were seen once. This sample also appeared in a second study, on CD4 T cells in lung cancer.

Sequencing used non-adjacent lung tissue. Receptors were obtained from a human donor with non-small cell lung cancer.

This clone was counted between two and nine times. V and J are TRBV11-3 and TRBJ1-6; 9 positions agree with TRBD1. The V and J ends lost 7 bases and 8 bases, in that order; junction bases with no gene match: 3. Per the germline V gene, CDR1 is SGHNT and CDR2 is YENEEA. This CDR3 region has 13 residues. CDR3 residues: CASKDRGYSPLHF. The CDR3 DNA is TGTGCCAGCAAGGACAGGGGTTATTCACCCCTCCACTTT.

The count of this clone is one. The chain has TRBV29-1 and TRBJ1-2, with D unclear. The CDR3 has 16 amino acids. Trimming cost V 3 bases and J 0 bases, with 17 bases left between them. Per the germline V gene, CDR1 is SQVTM and CDR2 is ANQGSEA. In DNA, the CDR3 is TGCAGCGTTGACACGGCCGGGAGTAAATCTAACTATGGCTACACCTTC. Translation gives CSVDTAGSKSNYGYTF.

This chain connects TRBV11-3 to TRBJ1-1; no clear D. This CDR3 comprises 16 residues. Germline values: CDR1 SGHNT, CDR2 YENEEA. V gave up 5 bases and J gave up 5 bases, with 21 bases separating them. DNA of the CDR3: TGTGCCAGCAGCCCATTCGGTGGGAGGACGGGTACTGAAGCTTTCTTT. This sequence encodes CASSPFGGRTGTEAFF.

By sample share, this clone is medium-sized. The chain employs TRBV2 and TRBJ2-7; 13 bases map to TRBD2. Germline CDR1 and CDR2: SNHLY and FYNNEI. CDR3 length: 14 amino acids. Losses at the gene ends were 6 bases for V and 4 bases for J; bases not matched to a gene: 3. CDR3 residues: CASRGTSGTYEQYF. The DNA of the CDR3 is TGTGCCAGCAGGGGGACTAGCGGGACATACGAGCAGTACTTC.

J is TRBJ1-1 and V is TRBV10-3; perhaps TRBD1 as D (6 bases). Trimming cost V 3 bases and J 0 bases, with 17 bases left between them. The length of the CDR3 is 17 residues. In germline, CDR1 is ENHRY, CDR2 SYGVKD. The CDR3 spells CAISENEGGHLNTEAFF. CDR3 DNA sequence: TGTGCCATCAGTGAAAATGAGGGGGGGCATCTGAACACTGAAGCTTTCTTT.

The chain joins TRBV6-1 to TRBJ1-1; possible D gene TRBD1, 6 bases. CDR3 length equals 18 residues. Germline loops: CDR1 MNHNS, CDR2 SASEGT. V was pared by 4 bases and J by 4 bases, with 25 bases between. CDR3 amino acids: CASSARSFSGAGGTEAFF. The CDR3 coding sequence is TGTGCCAGCAGTGCCCGGTCCTTTTCGGGGGCGGGGGGCACTGAAGCTTTCTTT.

The DNA of the CDR3 is TGTGCCAGCAGCTCCGACAGAGCCGAGCAGTTCTTC. Protein: CASSSDRAEQFF. This chain connects TRBV7-6 to TRBJ2-1, with D perhaps TRBD1 (5 bases). Germline CDR1 is SGHVS and CDR2 is FNYEAQ. This CDR3 is 12 amino acids long. The ends were cut back, 4 bases at V and 10 bases at J, with 11 bases in the middle.

In its sample, this clone ranks as large (0.1 to 1%). The rearrangement links TRBV7-9 to TRBJ2-3; weak D call: TRBD2 (7 bases). Germline V gene sequence: CDR1 SEHNR, CDR2 FQNEAQ (reference sequence). CDR3 length: 17 amino acids. Trimming left V 5 bases short and J 5 bases short, with 23 bases between. The CDR3 nucleotides are TGTGCCAGCAGCCCAGCCATTCAGGCGGGGGCCAAAGATACGCAGTATTTT. This codes for CASSPAIQAGAKDTQYF. Full variable domain (remainder filled in from reference TRBV7-9 and TRBJ2-3): DTGVSQNPRHKITKRGQNVTFRCDPISEHNRLYWYRQTLGQGPEFLTYFQNEAQLEKSRLLSDRFSAERPKGSFSTLEIQRTEQGDSAMYLCASSPAIQAGAKDTQYFGPGTRLTVL.

V and J are TRBV30 and TRBJ2-1; no clear D. Trimming removed 3 bases at V and 7 bases at J, with 1 base between. The CDR3 totals 9 residues. CDR1 is GTSNPN and CDR2 is SVGIG in the germline V gene (reference sequence). CDR3 DNA sequence: TGTGCCTGGAGAAATGAGCAGTTCTTC. This translates into CAWRNEQFF.